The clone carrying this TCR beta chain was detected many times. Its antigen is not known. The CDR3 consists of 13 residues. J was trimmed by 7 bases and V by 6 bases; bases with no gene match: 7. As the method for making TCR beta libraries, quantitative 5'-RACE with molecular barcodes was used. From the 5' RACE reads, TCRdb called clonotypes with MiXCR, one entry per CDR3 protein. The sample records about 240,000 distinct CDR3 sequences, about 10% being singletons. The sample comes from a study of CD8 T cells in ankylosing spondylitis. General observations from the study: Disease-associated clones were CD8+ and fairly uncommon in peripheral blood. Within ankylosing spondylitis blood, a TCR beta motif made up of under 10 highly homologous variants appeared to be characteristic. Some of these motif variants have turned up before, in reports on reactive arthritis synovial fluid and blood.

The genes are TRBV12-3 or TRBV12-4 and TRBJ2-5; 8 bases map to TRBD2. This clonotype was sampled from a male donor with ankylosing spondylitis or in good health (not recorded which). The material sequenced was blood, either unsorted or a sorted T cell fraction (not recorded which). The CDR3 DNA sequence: TGTGCCAGCAGAACGGGACTAGGAGGGACCCAGTACTTC. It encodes CASRTGLGGTQYF.